This T cell receptor beta chain was identified in a study of blood T cell repertoires in COVID-19. Concerning this clone: Other DNA sequences in this sample translate to the same CDR3.

Only in-frame clones appear in the TCRdb table, and some are missing; sequencing was by immunoSEQ multiplex PCR. The sample holds fewer than 350,000 clones, 75% to 90% seen once. Trimming took 3 bases from V and 1 from J, leaving 7 bases between them. The V gene's germline CDR1 is LNHDA and CDR2 SQIVND (reference sequence). This CDR3 spans 14 amino acids. The TCR was taken from a woman in her 30s who had recovered from COVID-19. The chain carries TRBV19 and TRBJ1-5; D possibly corresponds to TRBD1 (5 bases). Material for sequencing was peripheral blood. The CDR3 protein is CASSIGGSNQPQHF. For the CDR3, the DNA is TGTGCCAGTAGTATTGGGGGGAGCAATCAGCCCCAGCATTTT.